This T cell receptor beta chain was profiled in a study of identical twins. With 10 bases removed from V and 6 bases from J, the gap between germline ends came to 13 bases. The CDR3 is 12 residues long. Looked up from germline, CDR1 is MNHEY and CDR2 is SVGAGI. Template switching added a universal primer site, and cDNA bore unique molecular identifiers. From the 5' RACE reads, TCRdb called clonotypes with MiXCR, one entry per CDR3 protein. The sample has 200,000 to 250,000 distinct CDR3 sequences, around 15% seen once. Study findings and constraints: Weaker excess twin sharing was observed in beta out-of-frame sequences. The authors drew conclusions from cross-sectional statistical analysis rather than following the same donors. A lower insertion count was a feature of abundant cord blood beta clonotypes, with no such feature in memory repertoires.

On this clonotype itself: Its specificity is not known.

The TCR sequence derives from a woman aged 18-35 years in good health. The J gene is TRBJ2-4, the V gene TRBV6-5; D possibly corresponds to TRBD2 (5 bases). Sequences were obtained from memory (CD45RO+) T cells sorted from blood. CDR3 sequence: CATTDSANIQYF. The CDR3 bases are TGTGCCACTACGGACTCTGCAAACATTCAGTACTTC.